A selection of T cell receptor beta chains follows, all from one sample in a study of beta chain features in type 1 diabetes. Libraries were prepared by immunoSEQ multiplex PCR; TCRdb keeps only in-frame clonotypes and omits some of them. Of around 500,000 clones detected, 30% appear once; the ten largest clones hold around 0.065%. The sample was naive CD4+ T cells from blood. Source of these receptors: a man aged 18 to 30 in good health. Both conserved end residues are part of each CDR3. Each record gives: D gene, V gene, clone size, J gene, CDR3 protein, CDR3 DNA. The D gene is left open where the match is weak. Clone size is given for some rows only: seen once, a few or many times, or a class if the clone is expanded.

d_gene: -; v_gene: TRBV29-1; abundance: -; j_gene: TRBJ1-1; CDR3aa: CSVAKGVVTEAFF; CDR3nt: TGCAGCGTCGCTAAAGGGGTTGTCACTGAAGCTTTCTTT
d_gene: -; v_gene: TRBV4-3; abundance: few; j_gene: TRBJ2-3; CDR3aa: CASSQDAGLNTDTQYF; CDR3nt: TGCGCCAGCAGCCAAGATGCGGGACTGAACACAGATACGCAGTATTTT
d_gene: -; v_gene: TRBV4-3; abundance: -; j_gene: TRBJ2-1; CDR3aa: CASSQRRLQAYNEQFF; CDR3nt: TGCGCCAGCAGCCAGAGGCGCCTACAGGCCTACAATGAGCAGTTCTTC
d_gene: TRBD1; v_gene: TRBV30; abundance: few; j_gene: TRBJ1-1; CDR3aa: CAWSTGQGGAFF; CDR3nt: TGTGCCTGGAGCACCGGACAGGGTGGAGCTTTCTTT
d_gene: -; v_gene: TRBV18; abundance: -; j_gene: TRBJ2-2; CDR3aa: CASSLHNTGELFF; CDR3nt: TGTGCCAGCTCACTCCACAACACCGGGGAGCTGTTTTTT
d_gene: -; v_gene: TRBV30; abundance: few; j_gene: TRBJ1-2; CDR3aa: CACSTRISNYGYTF; CDR3nt: TGTGCCTGTTCTACACGGATCTCTAACTATGGCTACACCTTC
d_gene: -; v_gene: TRBV28; abundance: -; j_gene: TRBJ2-7; CDR3aa: CASSLIAYEQYF; CDR3nt: TGTGCCAGCAGTTTGATTGCCTACGAGCAGTACTTC
d_gene: -; v_gene: TRBV29-1; abundance: once; j_gene: TRBJ1-1; CDR3aa: CSAGGTGEAFF; CDR3nt: TGCAGCGCTGGGGGGACGGGTGAAGCTTTCTTT
d_gene: TRBD1; v_gene: TRBV7-9; abundance: few; j_gene: TRBJ2-7; CDR3aa: CASSPWTGPYEQYF; CDR3nt: TGTGCCAGCAGCCCCTGGACAGGGCCCTACGAGCAGTACTTC
d_gene: -; v_gene: TRBV30; abundance: -; j_gene: TRBJ2-2; CDR3aa: CAWSVYNANTGELFF; CDR3nt: TGTGCCTGGAGTGTATACAATGCGAACACCGGGGAGCTGTTTTTT
d_gene: -; v_gene: TRBV6-4; abundance: -; j_gene: TRBJ2-3; CDR3aa: CASSDSGDSTDTQYF; CDR3nt: TGTGCCAGCAGTGACTCCGGAGATAGCACAGATACGCAGTATTTT
d_gene: TRBD1; v_gene: TRBV7-2; abundance: once; j_gene: TRBJ1-2; CDR3aa: CASSLDRGDYYGYTF; CDR3nt: TGTGCCAGCAGCTTAGACAGGGGGGATTACTATGGCTACACCTTC
d_gene: -; v_gene: TRBV12-5; abundance: few; j_gene: TRBJ1-2; CDR3aa: CASHRINYGYTF; CDR3nt: TGTGCTAGTCACAGAATAAACTATGGCTACACCTTC
d_gene: -; v_gene: TRBV9; abundance: few; j_gene: TRBJ2-5; CDR3aa: CASSVGYGTTQYF; CDR3nt: TGTGCCAGCAGCGTAGGTTACGGGACGACCCAGTACTTC
d_gene: -; v_gene: TRBV10-3; abundance: few; j_gene: TRBJ1-5; CDR3aa: CAISNGLGNQPQHF; CDR3nt: TGTGCCATCAGTAACGGGCTGGGCAATCAGCCCCAGCATTTT
d_gene: -; v_gene: TRBV30; abundance: few; j_gene: TRBJ2-5; CDR3aa: CAWSVGTAKAQYF; CDR3nt: TGTGCCTGGAGTGTAGGGACTGCGAAGGCCCAGTACTTC
d_gene: -; v_gene: TRBV5-4; abundance: few; j_gene: TRBJ2-6; CDR3aa: CASRISGANVLTF; CDR3nt: TGTGCCAGCAGGATATCTGGGGCCAACGTCCTGACTTTC
d_gene: -; v_gene: TRBV30; abundance: -; j_gene: TRBJ2-2; CDR3aa: CAWRSVRNTGELFF; CDR3nt: TGTGCCTGGAGATCAGTCAGGAACACCGGGGAGCTGTTTTTT
d_gene: TRBD1; v_gene: TRBV29-1; abundance: once; j_gene: TRBJ1-2; CDR3aa: CSVGDRVDEGYTF; CDR3nt: TGCAGCGTCGGGGACAGGGTGGATGAGGGCTACACCTTC
d_gene: -; v_gene: TRBV30; abundance: -; j_gene: TRBJ2-7; CDR3aa: CASRDESSYEQYF; CDR3nt: TGTGCCTCCCGGGACGAAAGCTCCTACGAGCAGTACTTC
d_gene: -; v_gene: TRBV15; abundance: few; j_gene: TRBJ2-7; CDR3aa: CATSRDHWNRYF; CDR3nt: TGTGCCACCAGCAGAGATCACTGGAACAGGTACTTC
d_gene: TRBD1; v_gene: TRBV29-1; abundance: few; j_gene: TRBJ2-5; CDR3aa: CSGGTVQETQYF; CDR3nt: TGCAGCGGGGGGACAGTCCAAGAGACCCAGTACTTC